The present T cell receptor (beta chain) was sequenced within a study of neurological immune-mediated disorders (dated by TCRdb to the late 2010s). Some background on the complete study: Peripheral blood TCR-beta repertoires from HTLV-I-associated myelopathy (HAM/TSP) patients, multiple sclerosis patients and healthy controls were compared by UMI-based sequencing. The approximately 98 TCR-beta libraries included longitudinal samples, technical triplicates and paired sorted CD4+ and CD8+ T-cell subsets alongside PBMC samples. The cohort was made up of 65 to 75 subjects, consisting of about 15 HAM/TSP patients, some 34 multiple sclerosis patients and approximately 20 healthy controls.

Reading from cysteine to phenylalanine, the CDR3 counts 14 amino acids. Only the CDR3 DNA stays, 42 bases, in frame from base 1. The germline V gene specifies SGHTA as CDR1 and FQGNSA as CDR2. The germline V and J ends show losses of 5 bases and 3 bases respectively, and no gene match explains 7 bases of the junction. For unsorted PBMC libraries, 2 million PBMCs were used after storage in RNAlater at -80 degrees C until RNA extraction. PBMCs were separated from peripheral blood using Ficoll-Hypaque density gradient centrifugation and then cryopreserved in liquid nitrogen. The paper as a whole reports these results and caveats: No identical CDR3 amino acid sequences were found to be shared among expanded clones across subjects, suggesting that TCR-beta repertoires were private in all groups. TCR clonal expansion was greatest in HAM/TSP patients and smallest in MS patients, who ranked below even healthy controls.

Points on this clonotype: Its cognate antigen has yet to be identified. Base qualities are not recorded, but no much larger clone differs from it by a single base.

cDNA was synthesized by template-switch 5'RACE using a primer with a 10-nucleotide random unique molecular identifier that tagged each TCR transcript. Each sequencing run produced over 200 million TCR-beta sequences covering 15-18 subjects. Total RNA was extracted with the RNeasy kit. The KAPA Real-time Library Amplification kit was used to amplify TCR-beta VDJ regions with primers for the TCR constant region and the 5'RACE anchor. A first PCR added sample indexes and Illumina adaptors, and a second PCR then raised library yield. After Ampure bead purification, the TCR product of roughly 650 bp was size-selected on a 2% E-gel SizeSelection system. Before pooling, library quality was assessed on a Bioanalyzer, concentration was determined with Qubit, and library quantification was performed with the Kapa Library Quantification kit. Paired-end 2 x 150 bp sequencing of the libraries was performed on an Illumina HiSeq 2500. To increase sequence diversity, roughly 24-31% phiX was spiked into each library pool. The authors' analysis ran thus. Quality-filtered reads were processed with the UMI-based MiGEC pipeline, and over 85% of raw TCR sequences were removed by the MiGEC pipeline during error correction. IMGT germline references were used for alignment of VDJ genes, and clonotypes were defined by a unique CDR3 amino acid sequence together with V-J genes. Clonal expansion, Shannon diversity and CDR3 relatedness were evaluated with VDJtools (CalcPairwiseDistances, ClusterSamples), while phylogenetic trees were built in CLCbio workbench. Using coefficient-of-variation modelling across technical triplicates, the study counted a clone as expanded if it had at least 8 unique UMIs. The public reads were reprocessed in TCRdb via fastp at Q25 and MiXCR, keeping in-frame beta chains. Rows with one shared CDR3 protein collapse into an entry with the most common genes and DNA. The V and J calls here are based on TCRdb, not the publication. The sample includes about 22,000 distinct CDR3 sequences, with 8% to 13% observed a single time. Of the sample, about 20% falls within the top ten clones.

The chain employs TRBV7-2 and TRBJ2-7; the junction holds 7 bases that match TRBD1. The sample consisted of PBMCs. This TCR came from an older woman with HTLV-1-associated myelopathy (HAM/TSP). This receptor has the CDR3 CASSPRDRNYEQYF. The DNA sequence is TGTGCCAGCAGCCCCCGGGACAGAAACTACGAGCAGTACTTC.